The 6 T cell receptor beta chains below all came from one sample that was sequenced in a study of monozygotic twins with cystic fibrosis. Sequencing used immunoSEQ multiplex PCR; TCRdb keeps in-frame clones, though not all of them. The top ten clones hold more than 0.85% of a sample with just over 14,000 clones, approximately 85% of them seen once. The sequenced sample was blood. These receptors were obtained from a boy between 10 and 17 years old with cystic fibrosis.

The rearrangement joins TRBV19 to TRBJ2-1, with TRBD2 matching 14 bases. Losses at the gene ends were 6 bases for V and 8 bases for J; bases not matched to a gene: 0. This CDR3 contains 13 residues. The germline V gene encodes CDR1 LNHDA and CDR2 SQIVND (reference sequence). CDR3 bases: TGTGCCAGTAGGACTAGCGGGGGGGATGAGCAGTTCTTC. Translation gives CASRTSGGDEQFF.

The chain joins TRBV25-1 to TRBJ1-1; TRBD1 might be the D (5 bases). Germline loops: CDR1 MGHDK, CDR2 SYGVNS. The length of the CDR3 is 12 residues. V lost 6 bases and J 8 bases, leaving 13 bases between the germline ends. CDR3 region: CASRQGGGEAFF. The CDR3 coding sequence is TGTGCCAGCAGGCAGGGCGGAGGAGAAGCTTTCTTT.

This chain joins TRBV11-2 and TRBJ2-7, with 11 bases identical to TRBD1. CDR1 is SGHAT, CDR2 FQNNGV, per germline. Unmatched junction bases numbered 4, after V lost 5 bases and J lost 4 bases. The CDR3 has 14 residues. The CDR3 nucleotides are TGTGCCAGCAGCGCGGGGACAGGGGGTTACGAGCAGTACTTC. Its translation is CASSAGTGGYEQYF.

V is TRBV29-1 and J is TRBJ1-2; D unresolved. The CDR3 length is 14 residues. V lost 4 bases and J 0 bases, leaving 12 bases between the germline ends. Germline V gene lookup returns CDR1 SQVTM and CDR2 ANQGSEA. The CDR3 is CSVVSAGANYGYTF. CDR3 in DNA: TGCAGCGTTGTCAGCGCAGGAGCTAACTATGGCTACACCTTC. The whole variable domain, filled in from reference TRBV29-1 and TRBJ1-2, reads SAVISQKPSRDICQRGTSLTIQCQVDSQVTMMFWYRQQPGQSLTLIATANQGSEATYESGFVIDKFPISRPNLTFSTLTVSNMSPEDSSIYLCSVVSAGANYGYTFGSGTRLTVV.

The chain joins TRBV2 to TRBJ2-7; possible D gene TRBD1, 5 bases. The CDR3 is 14 amino acids. From germline, CDR1 is SNHLY and CDR2 FYNNEI. Trimming left V 6 bases short and J 2 bases short, with 14 bases between. CDR3 residues: CASSIPPGTYEQYF. Written as DNA, the CDR3 is TGTGCCAGCAGCATTCCCCCAGGGACCTACGAGCAGTACTTC. The full variable domain, completed using reference TRBV2 and TRBJ2-7, is EPEVTQTPSHQVTQMGQEVILRCVPISNHLYFYWYRQILGQKVEFLVSFYNNEISEKSEIFDDQFSVERPDGSNFTLKIRSTKLEDSAMYFCASSIPPGTYEQYFGPGTRLTVT.

V and J are TRBV4-1 and TRBJ1-2; the D gene is possibly TRBD1 (6 bases). The CDR3 runs to 14 residues. The V and J ends lost 0 bases and 8 bases respectively, with 13 bases between them. CDR1 MGHRA and CDR2 YSYEKL come from the germline V gene. This CDR3 is CASSQDWGAIGYTF. CDR3 coding DNA: TGCGCCAGCAGCCAAGATTGGGGGGCGATCGGCTACACCTTC.